This TCR beta chain is drawn from a study of blood T cell repertoires in COVID-19. Study background: There were acute and convalescent COVID-19 samples, and they came from the United States, Italy and Spain.

In its sample, this clone was seen a few times. Clones were sequenced by immunoSEQ multiplex PCR, and TCRdb holds only the in-frame ones, with some missing. The table shows about 150,000 clones, with over 70% occurring only once. The sequence was collected from a man in his fifties or sixties with active or convalescent COVID-19. Material: peripheral blood.

CDR3 nucleotides: TGCAGCGTTGAAACCAGCCTAGGCGAGGCCCCGGGACTGTCCTCGAACGAGCAGTACTTC. It specifies CSVETSLGEAPGLSSNEQYF. The rearrangement joins TRBV29-1 to TRBJ2-7; a weak D match, TRBD2 (6 bases). V shed 2 bases and J shed 5 bases, with 34 bases lying between them. CDR1 SQVTM and CDR2 ANQGSEA come from the germline V gene. The CDR3 consists of 20 residues.